This T cell receptor beta chain was found in a study of blood T cell repertoires in COVID-19. Overall study context: The samples span acute and convalescent COVID-19 from the United States, Italy and Spain. Sample material is recorded as cDNA or gDNA derived from T cells, B-cell-depleted T cells, or PBMCs.

This CDR3 has 14 residues. Germline V gene sequence: CDR1 SGHTA, CDR2 FQGNSA. Trimming left V 4 bases short and J 3 bases short, with 12 bases between. Per the original methods: Estimation of nucleated cell counts relied on the amplification of reference gene primers. Sequencing used immunoSEQ multiplex PCR; TCRdb keeps in-frame clones, though not all of them. V and J calls and clone size follow that table, whereas D and trimming were derived from the DNA. The table includes about 73,000 clones, roughly nine tenths detected once. The origin of this receptor is a man at least 80 years old with acute or convalescent COVID-19. This chain connects TRBV7-2 to TRBJ1-2, with D perhaps matching TRBD1 (6 bases). The specimen was peripheral blood. The CDR3 DNA reads as TGTGCCAGCAGCTGGGGGCTTCACGACTATGGCTACACCTTC. Encoded protein: CASSWGLHDYGYTF.